What follows are 5 T cell receptor beta chains derived from one specimen sequenced in a study of neurological immune-mediated disorders. MiXCR, run by TCRdb on the 5' RACE reads, gives a single entry per CDR3 protein. The sample shows approximately 100,000 distinct CDR3 sequences, 3.5% to 4% of them seen only once. The sequenced sample consisted of PBMCs. The origin of the receptors is a woman aged 18-35 years with multiple sclerosis.

This clonotype was detected ten times or more. The rearrangement uses TRBV7-2 and TRBJ2-1; D remains ambiguous. V gave up 1 base and J gave up 9 bases, with 7 bases separating them. The V gene's germline CDR1 is SGHTA and CDR2 FQGNSA. The CDR3 is 12 amino acids. CDR3 loop: CASSLGFGEQFF. Written as DNA, the CDR3 is TGTGCCAGCAGCTTAGGGTTCGGTGAGCAGTTCTTC.

This clonotype has at least ten counts. V usage is TRBV4-3 and J usage is TRBJ1-2; perhaps TRBD1 as D (5 bases). The CDR3 has 13 amino acids. Trimming removed 1 base at V and 12 bases at J, with 15 bases between. Germline V gives CDR1 LGHNA, CDR2 YSLEER. As DNA, the CDR3 is TGCGCCAGCAGCCAAGCCCGGGGGGGGGTACACACCTTC. Its translation: CASSQARGGVHTF.

There are many counts of this clonotype. The chain recombines TRBV7-2 with TRBJ2-7, with unresolved D. The CDR3 extends over 15 amino acids. The V end lost 0 bases, the J end lost 4 bases, and 13 bases lay between the germline ends. Germline CDR1 SGHTA, CDR2 FQGNSA. The CDR3 here is CASSLARGTKYEQYF. DNA for the CDR3: TGTGCCAGCAGCTTAGCGAGAGGCACCAAATACGAGCAGTACTTC.

This clonotype was detected many times. The chain combines TRBV20-1 with TRBJ1-1; possible D gene TRBD1, 5 bases. Germline lookup yields CDR1 DFQATT and CDR2 SNEGSKA (reference sequence). V lost 0 bases, J lost 0 bases, and 8 bases lay in between. The CDR3 consists of 14 residues. CDR3 bases: TGCAGTGCTAGAGATGCAGGGCTGAACACTGAAGCTTTCTTT. Translated: CSARDAGLNTEAFF.

This clonotype came up many times. V usage is TRBV20-1 and J usage is TRBJ2-7, with a possible D match to TRBD1 (7 bases). This CDR3 contains 14 residues. Germline V gene data show CDR1 as DFQATT and CDR2 as SNEGSKA (reference sequence). V shed 4 bases and J shed 2 bases, with 15 bases lying between them. The CDR3 spells CSAKQQGRTYEQYF. The CDR3 nucleotides are TGCAGTGCTAAGCAACAGGGGAGGACCTACGAGCAGTACTTC.